What follows are 16 T cell receptor beta chains derived from one specimen sequenced in a study of blood T cell repertoires in COVID-19. This table comes from immunoSEQ multiplex PCR, and its TCRdb copy is limited to in-frame clones, with some not included. The sample consists of 150,000 to 250,000 clones, roughly 87% of them appearing once. Input material: PBMCs or T cells enriched from blood (not recorded which). The receptor set was obtained from a woman in her twenties or thirties who had recovered from COVID-19.

The chain employs TRBV5-1 and TRBJ1-1; D call uncertain. The V and J ends lost 2 bases and 1 base respectively, with 6 bases between them. From germline, CDR1 is SGHRS and CDR2 YFSETQ. This CDR3 has 13 amino acids. The CDR3 DNA reads TGCGCCAGCAGCTTAGAGGGGAACACTGAAGCTTTCTTT. Translated: CASSLEGNTEAFF. The full variable domain, completed using reference TRBV5-1 and TRBJ1-1, is KAGVTQTPRYLIKTRGQQVTLSCSPISGHRSVSWYQQTPGQGLQFLFEYFSETQRNKGNFPGRFSGRQFSNSRSEMNVSTLELGDSALYLCASSLEGNTEAFFGQGTRLTVV.

This chain uses TRBV6-2 or TRBV6-3 with TRBJ2-3, with 9 nucleotides matching TRBD2. The length of the CDR3 is 17 residues. Germline loops: CDR1 MNHEY, CDR2 SVGEGT. Trimming took 5 bases from V and 1 from J; bases not matched to a gene: 10. The CDR3 sequence is CASSQSLLAGGTDTQYF. CDR3 nucleotide sequence: TGTGCCAGCAGTCAAAGTCTCTTAGCGGGGGGCACAGATACGCAGTATTTT.

This chain joins TRBV5-4 and TRBJ2-3; 7 bases agree with TRBD2. After removal of 0 bases from V and 2 bases from J, the junction contained 6 bases not matched to a gene. CDR1 and CDR2 (germline): SGHNT, YYREEE (reference sequence). The length of the CDR3 is 16 residues. DNA for the CDR3: TGTGCCAGCAGCTTGGGGACTAGTCGATCCACAGATACGCAGTATTTT. It yields the protein CASSLGTSRSTDTQYF.

The chain employs TRBV9 and TRBJ2-1, with 7 bases aligning to TRBD2. This CDR3 contains 17 residues. The germline V gene has CDR1 SGDLS and CDR2 YYNGEE. The trim removed 0 bases at V and 6 bases at J, leaving 12 bases unmatched. The CDR3 here is CASSVDSTGGSGNEQFF. The CDR3 coding sequence is TGTGCCAGCAGCGTAGACTCCACGGGCGGGAGCGGCAATGAGCAGTTCTTC.

The V gene is TRBV19, the J gene TRBJ2-5, with 11 bases matching TRBD2. The J segment lost 4 bases and the V segment lost 4 bases, leaving 8 bases of the junction unmatched. This CDR3 has 16 residues. Germline V gene sequence: CDR1 LNHDA, CDR2 SQIVND (reference sequence). The CDR3 nucleotides read TGTGCCAGTAGTACTTCCACTAGCGGGAGTGGAGAGACCCAGTACTTC. This translates into CASSTSTSGSGETQYF.

The chain combines TRBV4-3 with TRBJ1-2, with D possibly matching TRBD1 (5 bases). CDR3 length equals 15 residues. Trimming took off 0 bases at V and 4 bases at J, with 12 bases between the two ends. The germline gives CDR1 LGHNA, CDR2 YSLEER. CDR3 coding DNA: TGCGCCAGCAGCCAAGATTGGGGCGCGAGCTATGGCTACACCTTC. Translating it yields CASSQDWGASYGYTF.

This clone was observed once. The gene calls are TRBV7-8 and TRBJ2-1; TRBD1 agrees at 8 bases. The CDR3 is 14 residues long. Germline assignment: CDR1 SGHVS and CDR2 FQNEAQ. V trimming: 5 bases; J trimming: 7 bases; junction bases outside the gene matches: 7. CDR3 loop: CASSRGTGYNEQFF. The CDR3 DNA reads as TGTGCCAGCAGCCGAGGGACAGGTTATAATGAGCAGTTCTTC.

The chain has TRBV9 and TRBJ2-2, with 9 bases identical to TRBD2. Germline V lookup: CDR1 SGDLS, CDR2 YYNGEE. The CDR3 runs to 18 residues. V lost 3 bases to trimming and J lost 4 bases; unmatched junction nucleotides: 13. The CDR3 reads CASSGDSGGDAGTGELFF. As DNA, the CDR3 is TGTGCCAGCAGCGGGGATAGCGGGGGTGACGCTGGCACCGGGGAGCTGTTTTTT.

The chain joins TRBV7-9 to TRBJ2-7, with 7 bases identical to TRBD2. The CDR3 covers 13 residues. V shed 5 bases and J 3 bases; nucleotides not matched to a gene: 4. The germline V gene encodes CDR1 SEHNR and CDR2 FQNEAQ (reference sequence). CDR3 loop: CASSHSGDYEQYF. As DNA, the CDR3 is TGTGCCAGCAGCCACAGCGGGGACTACGAGCAGTACTTC.

V is TRBV3-1 (or the pseudogene TRBV3-2) and J is TRBJ2-5; 7 bases fit TRBD2. V lost 4 bases, J lost 4 bases, and 6 bases stayed unmatched. Germline values: CDR1 LGHDT, CDR2 YNNKEL (reference sequence). The CDR3 runs to 14 residues. CDR3 coding DNA: TGTGCCAGCAGCCCTACTAGCGCCGGAGAGACCCAGTACTTC. Its translation: CASSPTSAGETQYF.

V and J are TRBV6-2 or TRBV6-3 and TRBJ1-2, with D uncertain. CDR1 and CDR2 from the germline V gene are MNHEY and SVGEGT. There are 15 residues in the CDR3. Trimming pared 5 bases from V and 4 bases from J, leaving 17 bases between. The CDR3 DNA reads as TGTGCCAGCAGTATTTCGGGGATTGATACCTATGGCTACACCTTC. This translates into CASSISGIDTYGYTF.

The chain combines TRBV29-1 with TRBJ1-1, with a weak D call TRBD1 (6 bases). The V gene's germline CDR1 is SQVTM and CDR2 ANQGSEA. The CDR3 contains 15 residues. V was trimmed by 0 bases and J by 2 bases, leaving 13 bases between them. CDR3 protein: CSVEDPGRGNTEAFF. CDR3 nucleotides: TGCAGCGTTGAAGATCCGGGCAGGGGAAACACTGAAGCTTTCTTT.

V is TRBV19 and J is TRBJ2-3; D is ambiguous. The germline V gene encodes CDR1 LNHDA and CDR2 SQIVND (reference sequence). The CDR3 consists of 12 residues. The ends were cut back, 4 bases at V and 6 bases at J, with 8 bases in the middle. The CDR3 sequence: CASSTSRDTQYF. For the CDR3, the DNA is TGTGCCAGTAGTACCTCTCGGGATACGCAGTATTTT.

V is TRBV19 and J is TRBJ1-2, with a weak D call TRBD1 (5 bases). Trimming stripped 11 bases from V and 2 bases from J, with 15 bases between. This CDR3 is 13 amino acids long. CDR1 LNHDA and CDR2 SQIVND come from the germline V gene (reference sequence). CDR3 in DNA: TGTGCCCCCCTCCGCAGGGCGAACTATGGCTACACCTTC. Translated, it gives CAPLRRANYGYTF.

In its sample, this clone was seen once. The chain carries TRBV5-1 and TRBJ1-2, with 8 bases that match TRBD1. The germline V gene has CDR1 SGHRS and CDR2 YFSETQ. The CDR3 covers 13 residues. J gave up 7 bases and V 2 bases, and 4 bases lay outside the gene matches. For the CDR3, the DNA is TGCGCCAGCAGCTTAACAGGGGGGGTTGGCTACACCTTC. Translated, it gives CASSLTGGVGYTF. The full variable domain, its missing parts supplied by reference TRBV5-1 and TRBJ1-2, is KAGVTQTPRYLIKTRGQQVTLSCSPISGHRSVSWYQQTPGQGLQFLFEYFSETQRNKGNFPGRFSGRQFSNSRSEMNVSTLELGDSALYLCASSLTGGVGYTFGSGTRLTVV.

The rearrangement joins TRBV7-7 to TRBJ2-1, with 14 bases matching TRBD2. CDR1 is SSHAT, CDR2 FNYEAQ, per germline (reference sequence). The CDR3 is made up of 17 amino acids. Germline trimming cut 5 bases from V and 6 bases from J; bases unmatched to any gene: 9. The chain's CDR3 is CASSVGTSGSRGNEQFF. The CDR3 DNA follows: TGTGCCAGCAGCGTAGGGACTAGCGGGAGTAGGGGCAATGAGCAGTTCTTC. The full variable domain, in which reference TRBV7-7 and TRBJ2-1 provide the parts outside the CDR3, is GAGVSQSPRYKVTKRGQDVTLRCDPISSHATLYWYQQALGQGPEFLTYFNYEAQPDKSGLPSDRFSAERPEGSISTLTIQRTEQRDSAMYRCASSVGTSGSRGNEQFFGPGTRLTVL.